What follows are 29 T cell receptor beta chains derived from one specimen sequenced in a study of T cells in Graves' hyperthyroidism and ophthalmopathy. RNA transcripts gave rise to amplified TCR beta CDR3 regions. First-round RT-PCR targeting the TCR CDR3 was performed with the HTBI primer set. MiXCR, run by TCRdb on the multiplex PCR reads, gives a single entry per CDR3 protein. This sample has 400,000 to 500,000 distinct CDR3 sequences, with around 15% found just once. Source material: blood. These receptors all come from a woman aged 18-29 years with Graves' hyperthyroidism.

On this clonotype itself: An end of the junction differs from the germline gene, which may be a read error. The chain recombines TRBV7-9 with TRBJ1-1; no firm D call. The CDR3 is made up of 15 amino acids. Germline assignment: CDR1 SEHNR and CDR2 FQNEAQ (reference sequence). CDR3 bases: TGCGCCAGCAGCCCCTCCTCTAACGGGTGGACTGAAGCTTTCTTT. This translates into CASSPSSNGWTEAFF.

The CDR3 sequence: CASSVNSDRPGGELFF. The DNA for the CDR3 is TGTGCCAGCAGCGTAAACTCCGACAGGCCCGGCGGGGAGCTGTTTTTT. The genes are TRBV7-6 and TRBJ2-2; possibly TRBD1 for D (6 bases). The germline CDR1 and CDR2 sequences are SGHVS and FNYEAQ. Between the trimmed V and J ends, which lost 5 bases and 7 bases, there was a span of 20 bases. The CDR3 consists of 16 residues.

This clonotype was counted ten times or more. The J gene is TRBJ1-2, the V gene TRBV3-1; 7 bases line up with TRBD1. J gave up 6 bases and V 4 bases, and 11 bases lay outside the gene matches. The CDR3 extends over 15 amino acids. Germline CDR1 and CDR2: LGHDT and YNNKEL (reference sequence). CDR3 in DNA: TGTGCCAGCAGCCCGCGGTGGGACAGTTTGAATGGCTACACCTTC. Translated: CASSPRWDSLNGYTF.

This clonotype has a count of ten or more. This chain links TRBV29-1 with TRBJ2-5; possibly TRBD1 for D (6 bases). This CDR3 has 14 amino acids. Germline-derived CDR1 and CDR2 are SQVTM and ANQGSEA. The ends were cut back, 4 bases at V and 2 bases at J, with 14 bases in the middle. CDR3 sequence: CSVAGEGGQETQYF. In nucleotides, the CDR3 is TGCAGCGTTGCCGGCGAAGGGGGTCAAGAGACCCAGTACTTC.

This clonotype was counted ten times or more. The chain is built from TRBV10-3 and TRBJ2-7, with 12 bases identical to TRBD2. Per germline, CDR1 ENHRY and CDR2 SYGVKD. J gave up 5 bases and V 6 bases, and 2 bases lay outside the gene matches. The CDR3 has 13 residues. The CDR3 DNA sequence: TGTGCCATCAGACTAGCGGGAGGAAACGAGCAGTACTTC. As protein: CAIRLAGGNEQYF.

This clonotype occurred many times. The rearrangement uses TRBV6-2 or TRBV6-3 and TRBJ2-7, with D unresolved. V was shortened by 2 bases and J by 5 bases, with 13 bases between the two germline ends. The CDR3 is 14 amino acids. Germline lookup yields CDR1 MNHEY and CDR2 SVGEGT. CDR3 sequence reads: CASSYLPVFDEQYF. The CDR3, as DNA: TGTGCCAGCAGTTACCTGCCCGTTTTCGACGAGCAGTACTTC.

There are many counts of this clonotype. Here the CDR3 DNA reads TGCGCCAGCAGCCCCGGGACAGGGGTAACGAACACTGAAGCTTTCTTT. Translating it yields CASSPGTGVTNTEAFF. The chain recombines TRBV5-1 with TRBJ1-1; 10 bases match TRBD1. The CDR3 has 16 residues. CDR1 and CDR2 (germline): SGHRS, YFSETQ. V was pared by 4 bases and J by 1 base, with 7 bases of the junction left unmatched.

There are many counts of this clonotype. This CDR3 is CASRILAVTDTQYF. The CDR3 bases are TGTGCCAGCAGGATACTAGCGGTCACAGATACGCAGTATTTT. The genes are TRBV13 and TRBJ2-3, with TRBD2 matching over 8 bases. Germline-derived CDR1 and CDR2 are PRHDT and FYEKMQ (reference sequence). V shed 6 bases, J shed 2 bases, and the junction held 4 bases outside the gene matches. The CDR3 has 14 residues.

This clonotype has a count of ten or more. The CDR3 DNA reads as TGTGCCAGCAGCCGGACAGGGGCAAAAGAGACCCAGTACTTC. It codes for CASSRTGAKETQYF. The rearrangement uses TRBV11-1 and TRBJ2-5; 9 bases fit TRBD1. The trim removed 5 bases at V and 3 bases at J, leaving 4 bases unmatched. Per germline, CDR1 SGHAT and CDR2 FQDESV (reference sequence). The CDR3 covers 14 residues.

In its sample, this clonotype was seen many times. The J gene is TRBJ1-4, the V gene TRBV15; TRBD1 might be the D (6 bases). This CDR3 comprises 15 residues. Germline V CDR1 and CDR2: LNHNV, YYDKDF (reference sequence). V shed 0 bases and J shed 7 bases, with 12 bases lying between them. The DNA for the CDR3 is TGTGCCACCAGCAGAGAGGGGGGGCTGGGTGAAAAACTGTTTTTT. Translated, it gives CATSREGGLGEKLFF.

Regarding this clonotype: This could be a read error, since a much larger clone is one nucleotide away. The V gene is TRBV9, the J gene TRBJ2-7, with 13 bases identical to TRBD2. The CDR3 runs 16 residues. Germline values: CDR1 SGDLS, CDR2 YYNGEE. Here the CDR3 reads CAGSVGTSGRAYEQYF. The CDR3 nucleotides are TGTGCCGGCAGCGTAGGTACTAGCGGGAGGGCCTACGAGCAGTACTTC.

This chain connects TRBV20-1 to TRBJ1-4, with D possibly TRBD1 on 5 matching bases. Germline V gene sequence: CDR1 DFQATT, CDR2 SNEGSKA (reference sequence). This CDR3 contains 17 residues. With 0 bases removed from V and 0 bases from J, the gap between germline ends came to 14 bases. CDR3 in DNA: TGCAGTGCTAGAGAAACAGGACATCTTGCAACTAATGAAAAACTGTTTTTT. The encoded protein is CSARETGHLATNEKLFF.

There are a few counts of this clonotype. The chain is built from TRBV20-1 and TRBJ2-1, with 10 positions matching TRBD2. Germline assignment: CDR1 DFQATT and CDR2 SNEGSKA (reference sequence). The junction had 8 bases not matched to a gene; V was cut back by 0 bases and J by 6 bases. This CDR3 spans 16 amino acids. The CDR3 DNA sequence: TGCAGTGCTAGAGATGAGAGCGGGAGGGTCGGCAATGAGCAGTTCTTC. Translation: CSARDESGRVGNEQFF.

This clonotype turned up a few times. The chain recombines TRBV11-2 with TRBJ2-1, with TRBD2 as a possible D gene (6 bases). The germline gives CDR1 SGHAT, CDR2 FQNNGV. This CDR3 is built from 12 residues. Trimming took 5 bases from V and 9 from J, leaving 11 bases between them. The CDR3 bases are TGTGCCAGCAGCCCGACTAGTGTTGAGCAGTTCTTC. Its translation: CASSPTSVEQFF.

This clonotype was seen many times. The rearrangement links TRBV5-6 to TRBJ2-7, with D hard to call. CDR1 SGHDT and CDR2 YYEEEE come from the germline V gene. The CDR3 is 13 amino acids. Trimming pared 1 base from V and 1 base from J, leaving 6 bases between. CDR3 residues: CASSLIQSYEQYF. CDR3 in DNA: TGTGCCAGCAGCTTGATACAGTCCTACGAGCAGTACTTC.

The sample holds a few counts of this clonotype. V and J are TRBV29-1 and TRBJ2-7; the match to TRBD1 covers 7 bases. Germline lookup yields CDR1 SQVTM and CDR2 ANQGSEA. The CDR3 covers 13 residues. V lost 6 bases, J lost 0 bases, and 5 bases stayed unmatched. CDR3 protein: CSVTGTDSYEQYF. The DNA for the CDR3 is TGCAGCGTAACCGGGACAGACTCCTACGAGCAGTACTTC.

V and J are TRBV11-2 and TRBJ1-5; no definite D call. V lost 3 bases, J lost 4 bases, and 7 bases lay in between. Per the germline V gene, CDR1 is SGHAT and CDR2 is FQNNGV. This CDR3 is built from 13 residues. The CDR3 DNA follows: TGTGCCAGCAGCTTGGACTGGAATCAGCCCCAGCATTTT. Amino acids: CASSLDWNQPQHF. Full variable domain (outside the CDR3, taken from reference TRBV11-2 and TRBJ1-5): EAGVAQSPRYKIIEKRQSVAFWCNPISGHATLYWYQQILGQGPKLLIQFQNNGVVDDSQLPKDRFSAERLKGVDSTLKIQPAKLEDSAVYLCASSLDWNQPQHFGDGTRLSIL.

This clonotype has a count of ten or more. The chain links TRBV11-3 to TRBJ2-3; tentatively, D is TRBD2 (5 bases). V was clipped by 0 bases and J by 8 bases, with 6 bases between them. The CDR3 runs to 12 residues. Germline V lookup: CDR1 SGHNT, CDR2 YENEEA. CDR3 residues: CASSLDEGTQYF. CDR3 nucleotide sequence: TGTGCCAGCAGCTTAGACGAGGGTACGCAGTATTTT. Full variable domain (missing parts from reference TRBV11-3 and TRBJ2-3): EAGVVQSPRYKIIEKKQPVAFWCNPISGHNTLYWYLQNLGQGPELLIRYENEEAVDDSQLPKDRFSAERLKGVDSTLKIQPAELGDSAVYLCASSLDEGTQYFGPGTRLTVL.

This clonotype has a count of ten or more. This chain connects TRBV20-1 to TRBJ1-1; TRBD1 agrees at 7 bases. This CDR3 is built from 13 residues. Germline assignment: CDR1 DFQATT and CDR2 SNEGSKA (reference sequence). V shed 5 bases, J shed 7 bases, and the junction held 10 bases outside the gene matches. CDR3 region: CSAGGTVSSEAFF. CDR3 bases: TGCAGTGCTGGCGGGACAGTTTCTAGTGAAGCTTTCTTT.

The chain employs TRBV29-1 and TRBJ2-5; the D is unclear. V dropped 4 bases and J dropped 1 base, with 7 bases sitting between them. Germline values: CDR1 SQVTM, CDR2 ANQGSEA. This CDR3 comprises 12 residues. CDR3: CSVAAAQETQYF. CDR3 DNA: TGCAGCGTTGCGGCAGCCCAAGAGACCCAGTACTTC.

This clonotype was counted many times. The rearrangement links TRBV3-1 to TRBJ1-1; D is ambiguous. CDR1 and CDR2 from the germline V gene are LGHDT and YNNKEL (reference sequence). The CDR3 runs to 14 residues. V gave up 3 bases and J gave up 4 bases, with 12 bases separating them. Here the CDR3 reads CASSQAGTSTEAFF. The DNA of the CDR3 is TGTGCCAGCAGCCAGGCGGGAACGAGCACTGAAGCTTTCTTT.

The rearrangement uses TRBV12-3 or TRBV12-4 and TRBJ2-2, with TRBD1 identical over 12 bases. Trimming took 6 bases from V and 4 from J; bases not matched to a gene: 6. The CDR3 length is 16 residues. The CDR3 coding sequence is TGTGCCAGCAGGACCGGGACAGGGGGCTCCACCGGGGAGCTGTTTTTT. It specifies CASRTGTGGSTGELFF.

The chain links TRBV7-2 to TRBJ2-5; D is uncertain. There are 15 residues in the CDR3. The germline CDR1 and CDR2 sequences are SGHTA and FQGNSA. V lost 7 bases and J lost 4, with 19 bases in between. The CDR3 DNA reads as TGTGCCAGCAAGTCGTCGGCCGCCACCGGAGAGACCCAGTACTTC. It encodes CASKSSAATGETQYF.

This clonotype has ten or more counts. The V call is TRBV5-1, the J call TRBJ1-2, with D unresolved. V was clipped by 0 bases and J by 4 bases, with 13 bases between them. Germline CDR1 and CDR2: SGHRS and YFSETQ. The CDR3 runs 15 residues. CDR3 coding DNA: TGCGCCAGCAGCTTGGGCCTACTAAATCCCTATGGCTACACCTTC. Its protein product is CASSLGLLNPYGYTF.

Only a few counts were recorded for this clonotype. The V gene is TRBV6-1, the J gene TRBJ2-2; 7 bases map to TRBD2. CDR1 and CDR2 (germline): MNHNS, SASEGT. CDR3 length: 14 residues. V lost 7 bases, J lost 4 bases, and 6 bases stayed unmatched. This CDR3 reads CASTHSGGTGELFF. DNA for the CDR3: TGTGCCAGCACCCACTCGGGGGGCACCGGGGAGCTGTTTTTT.

Many counts were recorded for this clonotype. This rearrangement joins TRBV28 to TRBJ1-5; D gene uncertain. Germline-derived CDR1 and CDR2 are MDHEN and SYDVKM. The CDR3 spans 15 residues. V dropped 5 bases and J dropped 2 bases, with 13 bases sitting between them. The CDR3 sequence is CASSEPGRGNQPQHF. CDR3 DNA sequence: TGTGCCAGCAGTGAGCCAGGACGTGGCAATCAGCCCCAGCATTTT. The variable domain in full, with the rest retrieved from reference TRBV28 and TRBJ1-5, is DVKVTQSSRYLVKRTGEKVFLECVQDMDHENMFWYRQDPGLGLRLIYFSYDVKMKEKGDIPEGYSVSREKKERFSLILESASTNQTSMYLCASSEPGRGNQPQHFGDGTRLSIL.

This clonotype appeared a few times. Just one base apart from a much larger clone, this may be a read error. The chain employs TRBV6-5 and TRBJ1-2; tentatively, D is TRBD1 (5 bases). The CDR3 spans 13 residues. Germline values: CDR1 MNHEY, CDR2 SVGAGI. V dropped 4 bases and J dropped 8 bases, with 14 bases sitting between them. The CDR3 spells CASSCQGGVGYTF. DNA for the CDR3: TGTGCCAGCAGTTGCCAGGGAGGGGTAGGCTACACCTTC.

At least ten counts were recorded for this clonotype. CDR3 DNA: TGTGCCAGCAGCTCACATCCCTCCGCCTATGGCTACACCTTC. Encoded protein: CASSSHPSAYGYTF. V usage is TRBV6-1 and J usage is TRBJ1-2, with D unclear. The CDR3 contains 14 residues. The germline V gene has CDR1 MNHNS and CDR2 SASEGT. Trimming shortened V by 6 bases and J by 4 bases, and 15 bases separated the two germline ends.

V is TRBV27 and J is TRBJ2-4; the match to TRBD1 covers 10 bases. The CDR3 length is 18 residues. Unmatched junction bases numbered 11, after V lost 4 bases and J lost 2 bases. The germline V gene encodes CDR1 MNHEY and CDR2 SMNVEV (reference sequence). CDR3: CASSSPSRQGATKNIQYF. The CDR3 DNA sequence: TGTGCCAGCAGTTCACCATCTCGACAGGGGGCAACCAAAAACATTCAGTACTTC.